This T cell receptor (beta chain) comes out of a study of blood T cell repertoires in COVID-19. Overall study: Samples representing acute and convalescent COVID-19 were sourced from the United States, Italy and Spain. PBMCs, B-cell-depleted T cells, or T cells provided the cDNA or gDNA that made up the material.

With 3 bases clipped from V and 7 bases from J, the junction kept 6 bases outside the gene matches. CDR3 length: 15 residues. Per germline, CDR1 SGDLS and CDR2 YYNGEE. In the authors' methods: Amplification with reference gene primers provided the estimates of nucleated cell counts. The assay was immunoSEQ multiplex PCR, and TCRdb's table has in-frame clones only and misses some. The DNA gave D and trimming, while V, J and clone size come from that table. Here the sample spans about 100,000 clones, 84% being singletons. This clone was observed a handful of times. This receptor was identified in a human donor in a cohort sampled during active COVID-19. This sequence joins TRBV9 and TRBJ1-4; 10 nucleotides match TRBD1. The sample taken for sequencing was peripheral blood. The CDR3 DNA reads TGTGCCAGCAGCGCCCGACAGGGGGCGGGTGAAAAACTGTTTTTT. Protein: CASSARQGAGEKLFF.